This T cell receptor (beta chain) comes out of a study of blood T cell repertoires in COVID-19. Study-wide context: COVID-19 samples from acute and convalescent phases originated in the United States, Italy and Spain. The cDNA or gDNA used as material had been derived from T cells, B-cell-depleted T cells, or PBMCs.

V dropped 7 bases and J dropped 6; count of bases not matched to a gene: 7. The CDR3 has 13 amino acids. The table came from immunoSEQ multiplex PCR; TCRdb's copy has only in-frame clones and leaves some out. This sample has about 210,000 clones, with approximately 81% found just once. This rearrangement joins TRBV12-3 or TRBV12-4 to TRBJ2-3, with 7 bases fitting TRBD2. The clonotype was recovered from an elderly woman with COVID-19, enrolled during active disease. The sequencing input was peripheral blood. Written as DNA, the CDR3 is TGTGCCAGCAAGCGAGCCGGGGGGGATACGCAGTATTTT. Amino acid sequence: CASKRAGGDTQYF.